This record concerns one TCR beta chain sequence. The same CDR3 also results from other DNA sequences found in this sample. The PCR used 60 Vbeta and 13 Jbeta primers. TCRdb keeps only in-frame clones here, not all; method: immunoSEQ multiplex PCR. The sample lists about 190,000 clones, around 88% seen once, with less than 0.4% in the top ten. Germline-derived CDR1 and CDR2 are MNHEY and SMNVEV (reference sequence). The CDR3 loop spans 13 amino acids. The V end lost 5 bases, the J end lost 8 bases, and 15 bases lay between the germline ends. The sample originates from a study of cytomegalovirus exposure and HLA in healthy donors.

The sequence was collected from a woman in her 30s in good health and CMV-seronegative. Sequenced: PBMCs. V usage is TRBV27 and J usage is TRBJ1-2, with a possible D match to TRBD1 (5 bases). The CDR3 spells CASSLRGGYGYTF. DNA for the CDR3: TGTGCCAGCAGTCTTCGGGGGGGGTACGGCTACACCTTC.